Sequencing of this TCR beta chain was carried out in a study of blood T cell repertoires in COVID-19. How the authors handled the data: Nucleated cell number was recorded as an estimate derived from reference gene primer amplification. Measured with immunoSEQ multiplex PCR; TCRdb has only the in-frame clones, and not every one. V, J and clone size reflect that table, while D and trimming were determined from the DNA. The table has roughly 300,000 clones, about nine tenths seen once. Resolution of symptoms, clearance, or two negative PCRs was present in recovered Cohort 3 donors. This receptor was identified in a woman between 18 and 29 years old who had recovered from COVID-19. The specimen sequenced was PBMCs or T cells enriched from blood (not recorded which).

CDR3 residues: CASSYQMNTEAFF. CDR3 bases: TGTGCCAGCAGTTACCAGATGAACACTGAAGCTTTCTTT. The chain carries TRBV11-2 and TRBJ1-1, with D hard to call. There are 13 residues in the CDR3. Germline assignment: CDR1 SGHAT and CDR2 FQNNGV. V was trimmed by 6 bases and J by 0 bases, leaving 8 bases between them. Using reference TRBV11-2 and TRBJ1-1 for the parts outside the CDR3, the full variable domain is EAGVAQSPRYKIIEKRQSVAFWCNPISGHATLYWYQQILGQGPKLLIQFQNNGVVDDSQLPKDRFSAERLKGVDSTLKIQPAKLEDSAVYLCASSYQMNTEAFFGQGTRLTVV.